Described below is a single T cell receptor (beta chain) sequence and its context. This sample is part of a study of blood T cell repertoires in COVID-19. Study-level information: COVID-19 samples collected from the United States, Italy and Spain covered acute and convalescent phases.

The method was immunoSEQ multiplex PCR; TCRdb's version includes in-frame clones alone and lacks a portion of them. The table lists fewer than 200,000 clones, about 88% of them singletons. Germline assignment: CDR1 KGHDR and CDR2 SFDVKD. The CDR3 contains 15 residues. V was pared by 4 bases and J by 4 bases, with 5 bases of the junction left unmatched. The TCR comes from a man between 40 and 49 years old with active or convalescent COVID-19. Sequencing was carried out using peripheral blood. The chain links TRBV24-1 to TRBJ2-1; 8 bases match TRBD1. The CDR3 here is CATSDSTGDYNEQFF. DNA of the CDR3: TGTGCCACCAGTGACTCGACAGGGGATTACAATGAGCAGTTCTTC.